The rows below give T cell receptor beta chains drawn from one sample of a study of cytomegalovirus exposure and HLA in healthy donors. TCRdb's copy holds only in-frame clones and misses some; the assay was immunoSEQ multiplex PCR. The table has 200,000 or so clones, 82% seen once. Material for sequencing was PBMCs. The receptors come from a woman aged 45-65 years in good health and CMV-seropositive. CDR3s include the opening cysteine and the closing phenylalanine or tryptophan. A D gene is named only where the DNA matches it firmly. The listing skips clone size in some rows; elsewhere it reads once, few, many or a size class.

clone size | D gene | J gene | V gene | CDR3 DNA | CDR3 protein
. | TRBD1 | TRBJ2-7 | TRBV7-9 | TGTGCCAGCAGCTTAGGGACAGGGCGCCACGAGCAGTACTTC | CASSLGTGRHEQYF
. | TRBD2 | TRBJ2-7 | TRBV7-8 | TGTGCCAGCAGCTTAAGCGGGAGGGCCTACGAGCAGTACTTC | CASSLSGRAYEQYF
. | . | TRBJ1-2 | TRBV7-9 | TGTGCCAGCAGCCGAGCGCCGGGGACACTATATGGCTACACCTTC | CASSRAPGTLYGYTF
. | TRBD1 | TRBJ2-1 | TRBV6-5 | TGTGCCAGCACCTACAGGGGGCAGTACAATGAGCAGTTCTTC | CASTYRGQYNEQFF
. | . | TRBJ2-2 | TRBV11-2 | TGTGCCAGCAGCTTAAGTGGCCGACAGAGACCTCCCGGGGAGCTGTTTTTT | CASSLSGRQRPPGELFF
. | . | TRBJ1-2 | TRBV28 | TGTGCCAGCAGAACAGGGTCCGCCTATGTTGGCTACACCTTC | CASRTGSAYVGYTF
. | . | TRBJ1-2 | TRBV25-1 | TGTGCCAGCAGTGAAGGGGGGTTGCTCACCTTC | CASSEGGLLTF
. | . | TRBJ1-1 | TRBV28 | TGTGCCAGCAGTTTGTCGCAGGGTTGGACTGAAGCTTTCTTT | CASSLSQGWTEAFF
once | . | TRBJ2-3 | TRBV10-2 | TGCGCCAGCACAGACTACACAGATACGCAGTATTTT | CASTDYTDTQYF
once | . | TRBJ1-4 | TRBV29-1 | TGCAGCGTTCTCCTGCAACAGGGAATTGAAAAACTGTTTTTT | CSVLLQQGIEKLFF
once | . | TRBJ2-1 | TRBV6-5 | TGTGCCAGCAGTTACTTGGAAAGGAGGCATGAGCAGTTCTTC | CASSYLERRHEQFF
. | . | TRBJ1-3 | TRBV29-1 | TGCAGCGTTGAAACCGCGGCAGGAAACACCATATATTTT | CSVETAAGNTIYF
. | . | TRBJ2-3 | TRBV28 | TGTGCCAGCAGTTCGGCAGGGGTGGGGGATACGCAGTATTTT | CASSSAGVGDTQYF
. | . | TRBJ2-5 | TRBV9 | TGTGCCAGCAGCGCAAAGACTACCCAAGAGACCCAGTACTTC | CASSAKTTQETQYF
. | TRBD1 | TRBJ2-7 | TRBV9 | TGTGCCAGCAGCGCAGGGACAGGGGGGTACGAGCAGTACTTC | CASSAGTGGYEQYF
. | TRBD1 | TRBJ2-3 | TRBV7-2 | TGTGCCAGCAGCTTTTCGGGACAGTCAGATACGCAGTATTTT | CASSFSGQSDTQYF
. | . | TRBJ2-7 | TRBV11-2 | TGTGCCAGCAGCTCGGGCAGGGACTACGAGCAGTACTTC | CASSSGRDYEQYF
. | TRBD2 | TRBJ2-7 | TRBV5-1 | TGCGCCAGCAGCCCGCCCGGGCGGGAGAGGGTCTACGAGCAGTACTTC | CASSPPGRERVYEQYF
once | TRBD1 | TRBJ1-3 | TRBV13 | TGTGCCAGCAGCTCATGGACAGGGGTCAGTCCTCGCTCTGGAAACACCATATATTTT | CASSSWTGVSPRSGNTIYF
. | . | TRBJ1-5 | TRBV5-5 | TGTGCCAGCAACAAGGACAGTTATAGCAATCAGCCCCAGCATTTT | CASNKDSYSNQPQHF